The 21 T cell receptor beta chains in this list originate from one sample, sequenced in a study of cytomegalovirus exposure and HLA in healthy donors. PCR amplification relied on 60 Vbeta primers (plus 13 Jbeta primers). Profiled with immunoSEQ multiplex PCR; TCRdb holds only in-frame clones, not every one. The table records around 250,000 clones, approximately 82% of them present only once. The material sequenced was PBMCs. These receptors were obtained from a woman in her sixties in good health and CMV-seropositive.

The chain carries TRBV6-1 and TRBJ1-2, with D maybe TRBD1 (5 bases). In germline, CDR1 is MNHNS, CDR2 SASEGT. CDR3 length equals 15 residues. V dropped 4 bases and J dropped 4 bases, with 16 bases sitting between them. Here the CDR3 reads CASSGRQHLGYGYTF. Written as DNA, the CDR3 is TGTGCCAGCAGTGGTAGACAGCACCTCGGCTATGGCTACACCTTC.

V is TRBV7-9 and J is TRBJ2-7, with 7 bases identical to TRBD2. J was trimmed by 6 bases and V by 0 bases; bases with no gene match: 2. This CDR3 is built from 13 residues. The V gene's germline CDR1 is SEHNR and CDR2 FQNEAQ (reference sequence). The CDR3, as DNA: TGTGCCAGCAGCTTAGCGGGAGGGCTCGAGCAGTACTTC. Amino acids: CASSLAGGLEQYF.

V is TRBV6-1 and J is TRBJ1-5; possibly TRBD1 for D (6 bases). CDR1 is MNHNS and CDR2 is SASEGT in the germline V gene. Deletions cut 2 bases from V and 2 bases from J, with 10 bases between. This CDR3 region has 15 residues. The CDR3 loop reads CASSETRQGNQPQHF. CDR3 DNA sequence: TGTGCCAGCAGTGAAACAAGACAGGGCAATCAGCCCCAGCATTTT.

This clone occurred a few times. The chain uses TRBV5-1 and TRBJ1-2; D ambiguous. This CDR3 has 14 amino acids. Germline CDR1 is SGHRS and CDR2 is YFSETQ. Trimming pared 2 bases from V and 6 bases from J, leaving 14 bases between. CDR3 sequence reads: CASSLEGPWDGYTF. The CDR3 DNA is TGCGCCAGCAGCTTAGAGGGTCCTTGGGATGGCTACACCTTC.

The V and J genes are TRBV9 and TRBJ2-1; D might be TRBD2 (6 bases). CDR3 size: 15 residues. CDR1 and CDR2 from the germline V gene are SGDLS and YYNGEE. The ends were cut back, 4 bases at V and 3 bases at J, with 14 bases in the middle. The CDR3 here is CASSPPGLDYNEQFF. CDR3 DNA: TGTGCCAGCAGCCCTCCGGGACTGGACTACAATGAGCAGTTCTTC. The full variable domain, completed using reference TRBV9 and TRBJ2-1, is DSGVTQTPKHLITATGQRVTLRCSPRSGDLSVYWYQQSLDQGLQFLIQYYNGEERAKGNILERFSAQQFPDLHSELNLSSLELGDSALYFCASSPPGLDYNEQFFGPGTRLTVL.

This clone was recorded once. The V call is TRBV4-2, the J call TRBJ1-2; D not certain. The V end lost 5 bases, the J end lost 8 bases, and 21 bases lay between the germline ends. The CDR3 consists of 15 residues. Per the germline V gene, CDR1 is LGHNA and CDR2 is YNFKEQ. DNA for the CDR3: TGTGCCAGCAGCATCCTATCGGCAGGTAGCGTCGGCTACACCTTC. Protein: CASSILSAGSVGYTF.

This clone was recorded once. The chain recombines TRBV6-1 with TRBJ2-7; the match to TRBD1 covers 12 bases. V lost 4 bases and J lost 3; bases outside the gene matches: 16. There are 19 residues in the CDR3. Germline V gene lookup returns CDR1 MNHNS and CDR2 SASEGT. CDR3 sequence: CASSGGQGARGGDRYEQYF. CDR3 sequence (DNA): TGTGCCAGCAGTGGGGGACAGGGGGCGCGGGGGGGAGATCGCTACGAGCAGTACTTC.

The chain recombines TRBV9 with TRBJ1-3; D unresolved. This CDR3 spans 15 amino acids. The V gene lost 2 bases and the J gene lost 2 bases, with 11 bases spanning the gap. The V gene's germline CDR1 is SGDLS and CDR2 YYNGEE. CDR3 residues: CASSVWHYPGNTIYF. CDR3 DNA sequence: TGTGCCAGCAGCGTTTGGCATTATCCTGGAAACACCATATATTTT.

The chain combines TRBV27 with TRBJ2-7; 7 bases are shared with TRBD1. In germline, CDR1 is MNHEY, CDR2 SMNVEV (reference sequence). V dropped 3 bases and J dropped 6; count of bases not matched to a gene: 11. The CDR3 has 15 amino acids. The CDR3, as DNA: TGTGCCAGCAGTTTGTGGGGCCAGGGGGATTCCGAGCAGTACTTC. It specifies CASSLWGQGDSEQYF.

The chain has TRBV6-5 and TRBJ1-5; D remains unclear. The CDR3 consists of 15 residues. CDR1 MNHEY and CDR2 SVGAGI come from the germline V gene. Between the trimmed V and J ends, which lost 4 bases and 0 bases, there was a span of 10 bases. This CDR3 reads CASSLDGNSNQPQHF. CDR3 bases: TGTGCCAGCAGTTTGGACGGGAATAGCAATCAGCCCCAGCATTTT.

The gene calls are TRBV2 and TRBJ1-1, with TRBD1 identical over 8 bases. Germline V gene data show CDR1 as SNHLY and CDR2 as FYNNEI. V gave up 5 bases and J gave up 1 base; unmatched junction bases: 6. CDR3 length equals 15 residues. CDR3 in amino acids: CASSQDRGPNTEAFF. DNA of the CDR3: TGTGCCAGCAGTCAAGACAGGGGACCGAACACTGAAGCTTTCTTT.

This clone came up a few times. The CDR3 DNA follows: TGCGCCAGCTCCCCTGGGCTTAAGTATGGCTACACCTTC. Translated: CASSPGLKYGYTF. The rearrangement links TRBV5-1 to TRBJ1-2, with D unclear. CDR1 and CDR2 from the germline V gene are SGHRS and YFSETQ. The CDR3 is 13 amino acids. V was clipped by 7 bases and J by 5 bases, with 15 bases between them.

This clone was seen only a few times. The chain has TRBV7-9 and TRBJ2-1; D is ambiguous. The germline gives CDR1 SEHNR, CDR2 FQNEAQ (reference sequence). This CDR3 contains 12 residues. Trimming stripped 1 base from V and 6 bases from J, with 4 bases between. For the CDR3, the DNA is TGTGCCAGCAGCTTAGTTAGCAATGAGCAGTTCTTC. It specifies CASSLVSNEQFF.

V and J are TRBV30 and TRBJ1-1; D ambiguous. The CDR3 loop spans 14 amino acids. The germline CDR1 and CDR2 sequences are GTSNPN and SVGIG (reference sequence). V lost 7 bases, J lost 5 bases, and 20 bases lay in between. CDR3 residues: CAFLPERSGTEAFF. The CDR3 nucleotides are TGTGCCTTCCTGCCAGAGAGGAGCGGGACTGAAGCTTTCTTT.

In its sample, this clone was seen a few times. The J gene is TRBJ1-5, the V gene TRBV4-2; TRBD1 matches at 8 bases. Per the germline V gene, CDR1 is LGHNA and CDR2 is YNFKEQ. The V gene end was trimmed by 1 base and the J gene end by 4 bases; junction bases not matched to a gene: 6. This CDR3 has 16 amino acids. The DNA for the CDR3 is TGTGCCAGCAGCCAAGCTCAGGACAGGGAGAATCAGCCCCAGCATTTT. This gives the protein CASSQAQDRENQPQHF.

The V call is TRBV12-5, the J call TRBJ2-2; TRBD1 is a possible D gene (7 bases). This CDR3 has 15 amino acids. Germline CDR1 and CDR2: LGHNT and FRNRAP. Trimming took 2 bases from V and 2 from J, leaving 9 bases between them. CDR3 residues: CASGLQGGNTGELFF. CDR3 nucleotides: TGTGCTAGTGGTTTGCAGGGGGGTAACACCGGGGAGCTGTTTTTT. Full variable domain (remainder filled in from reference TRBV12-5 and TRBJ2-2): DARVTQTPRHKVTEMGQEVTMRCQPILGHNTVFWYRQTMMQGLELLAYFRNRAPLDDSGMPKDRFSAEMPDATLATLKIQPSEPRDSAVYFCASGLQGGNTGELFFGEGSRLTVL.

The chain links TRBV15 to TRBJ2-6; D not certain. V shed 0 bases and J shed 1 base, with 7 bases lying between them. This CDR3 comprises 16 residues. CDR1 is LNHNV and CDR2 is YYDKDF in the germline V gene (reference sequence). The CDR3 region has the DNA TGTGCCACCAGCAGAGATCTCGTGTCTGGGGCCAACGTCCTGACTTTC. It is translated as CATSRDLVSGANVLTF. Filled out from reference TRBV15 and TRBJ2-6, the complete variable domain reads DAMVIQNPRYQVTQFGKPVTLSCSQTLNHNVMYWYQQKSSQAPKLLFHYYDKDFNNEADTPDNFQSRRPNTSFCFLDIRSPGLGDTAMYLCATSRDLVSGANVLTFGAGSRLTVL.

This chain links TRBV6-1 with TRBJ2-2; D unclear. V was pared by 2 bases and J by 2 bases, with 6 bases between. CDR1 is MNHNS and CDR2 is SASEGT in the germline V gene. The CDR3 has 14 residues. DNA for the CDR3: TGTGCCAGCAGTGAAACAGCTAACACCGGGGAGCTGTTTTTT. Protein sequence: CASSETANTGELFF.

V usage is TRBV30 and J usage is TRBJ2-7; 9 bases match TRBD1. The V and J ends lost 4 bases and 2 bases, in that order; junction bases with no gene match: 6. The germline CDR1 and CDR2 sequences are GTSNPN and SVGIG (reference sequence). CDR3 length: 14 amino acids. CDR3 in DNA: TGTGCCTGGAATACCGGGACAGGGCCCTACGAGCAGTACTTC. It translates to CAWNTGTGPYEQYF.

This clone was counted between two and nine times. The rearrangement links TRBV25-1 to TRBJ2-5; 8 bases match TRBD2. Near its end, the DNA agrees better with TRBJ2-7, so the J call may be wrong. Germline-derived CDR1 and CDR2 are MGHDK and SYGVNS. This CDR3 spans 15 amino acids. The CDR3 coding sequence is TGTGCCAGCAGGTCTGACAGCGGGAGCTCCTACGAGCAGTACTTC. Translation gives CASRSDSGSSYEQYF.

The chain employs TRBV5-4 and TRBJ1-1; D unresolved. The germline V gene has CDR1 SGHNT and CDR2 YYREEE (reference sequence). V lost 0 bases and J 6 bases, leaving 9 bases between the germline ends. There are 13 residues in the CDR3. CDR3 protein: CASSLDLPAEAFF. The CDR3 coding sequence is TGTGCCAGCAGCTTGGACCTCCCGGCTGAAGCTTTCTTT.